This T cell receptor (beta chain) derives from a study of CD8 T cells in Susac syndrome (dated by TCRdb to about 2019). Looking at the study overall: Of the Susac syndrome patients who were sequenced, under ten were in clinical remission while 5 or 6 had clinically active disease. At blood withdrawal, Susac syndrome patients were therapy-naive, treated with corticosteroids (with IVIg additionally given to some), or treated with IVIg alone. Whether CD8+ T cell activation and differentiation in Susac syndrome was antigen driven was tested using repertoire sequencing.

Worth noting for this clonotype: What this receptor recognizes is not known. Base qualities are not recorded, but no much larger clone differs from it by a single base.

Peripheral blood CD8+ and CD4+ T cells from healthy donors, Susac syndrome patients and multiple sclerosis patients were profiled by high-throughput TCR beta sequencing. Recently defined diagnostic criteria for definite or probable disease were met by the Susac syndrome patients. Bulk CD8+ and CD4+ T cells were purified by magnetic negative isolation, while CD8+ TEMRA cells were enriched using FACS. Blood was collected in EDTA tubes and processed within 24 hours, with PBMCs isolated through density gradient centrifugation. PBMCs intended for TCR sequencing were cryopreserved in liquid nitrogen and thawed later in a water bath at 37 degrees C. A purity of at least 90% was achieved for sorted or isolated CD4+, CD8+ and CD8+ TEMRA cells. Beyond this particular receptor, the publication reports: In patients with Susac syndrome, the CD4+ T cell repertoire showed no detectable clonal expansion. The TCR sequencing and HLA analysis was acknowledged to have included a relatively small number of individuals.

RNA was extracted using the RNeasy kit, and roughly 0.5 to 1 microgram was reverse transcribed with random hexamers. The immunoSEQ multiplex PCR assay, which covers 54 Vbeta and 13 Jbeta segments, was used to amplify TCR beta CDR3 regions. PCR amplification bias was corrected by using a synthetic template baseline for primer optimization and computational correction. The original methods were these. Reads were annotated to V, D and J genes according to IMGT and were analyzed with immunoSEQ Analyzer, with only productive sequences retained. Clonality was computed as one minus Shannon entropy normalized by log2 of the number of productive unique sequences. Public and private clones were assessed among the 100 most prevalent clones of each patient and control. Susac-specific clones were defined as absent from healthy and MS cohorts, 850 to 1,300 published viral clones and other ImmuneACCESS disease sequences. TCRdb redid the processing of the public reads, applying fastp at Q25 and MiXCR, and retained in-frame beta chains. All rows with the same CDR3 protein become a single entry with the most common DNA and genes. The V and J calls shown here were made by TCRdb, not taken from the authors' results. Present in this sample are about 240,000 distinct CDR3 sequences, 90% to 96% of which were seen just once. Of the sample, less than 0.11% falls within the top ten clones.

This TCR came from a human donor with Susac syndrome. Material: CD4+ T cells from PBMCs.

The CDR3 in this case is CAWSVHIWGENTGELFF. The base sequence is TGTGCCTGGAGTGTACACATCTGGGGCGAGAACACCGGGGAGCTGTTTTTT. The sequence joins TRBV30 to TRBJ2-2; perhaps TRBD1 is the D gene, with 5 bases matching. The germline V gene (reference sequence) sets CDR1 to GTSNPN and CDR2 to SVGIG. V sheds 0 bases and J sheds 1 base, leaving 15 bases between their ends. The CDR3 numbers 17 residues from cysteine through phenylalanine. Of all the DNA, just the CDR3 is kept, 51 bases in frame from base 1.